These 10 T cell receptor beta chains originate from one sample sequenced in a study of T-cell reconstitution after alpha-beta-depleted transplantation in children. TCRbeta library construction was performed incorporating unique molecular identifiers. One entry per CDR3 protein results from TCRdb running MiXCR on the PCR reads. The sample lists 450,000 to 500,000 distinct CDR3 sequences, about an eighth occurring once. This specimen consisted of PBMCs from the stem cell graft donor, obtained from the stem cell graft. Source of these receptors: a human donor who donated a stem cell graft to a child with combined immunodeficiency.

The gene calls are TRBV12-3 or TRBV12-4 and TRBJ2-3, with 9 bases that match TRBD1. Trimming took 3 bases from V and 1 from J; bases not matched to a gene: 5. The CDR3 totals 16 residues. CDR3 sequence: CASSFGDRARTDTQYF. The CDR3 DNA is TGTGCCAGCAGTTTTGGGGACAGGGCCCGCACAGATACGCAGTATTTT.

This chain links TRBV4-3 with TRBJ2-1; no definite D call. Looked up from germline, CDR1 is LGHNA and CDR2 is YSLEER. The CDR3 extends over 16 amino acids. Trimming pared 1 base from V and 0 bases from J, leaving 10 bases between. The DNA for the CDR3 is TGCGCCAGCAGCCAAGGGCGGTTGAGCTCCTACAATGAGCAGTTCTTC. Encoded protein: CASSQGRLSSYNEQFF.

V usage is TRBV7-2 and J usage is TRBJ1-5; D possibly corresponds to TRBD1 (5 bases). CDR3 length: 16 amino acids. CDR1 and CDR2 from the germline V gene are SGHTA and FQGNSA. The V gene lost 1 base and the J gene lost 0 bases, with 10 bases spanning the gap. CDR3 DNA sequence: TGTGCCAGCAGCTTAGTCGGGGGATCTAGCAATCAGCCCCAGCATTTT. It translates to CASSLVGGSSNQPQHF.

This sequence joins TRBV2 and TRBJ2-5, with 8 nucleotides matching TRBD2. With 4 bases clipped from V and 10 bases from J, the junction kept 17 bases outside the gene matches. This CDR3 is 16 amino acids long. Germline CDR1 and CDR2: SNHLY and FYNNEI. This chain's CDR3 is CASSGQTSAGGGDQYF. For the CDR3, the DNA is TGTGCCAGCAGTGGTCAGACTAGCGCGGGCGGCGGGGACCAGTACTTC. The variable domain in full, completed from reference TRBV2 and TRBJ2-5, reads EPEVTQTPSHQVTQMGQEVILRCVPISNHLYFYWYRQILGQKVEFLVSFYNNEISEKSEIFDDQFSVERPDGSNFTLKIRSTKLEDSAMYFCASSGQTSAGGGDQYFGPGTRLLVL.

Written as DNA, the CDR3 is TGTGCCAGCAGCTGGACGTTTAATGCGCAGTATTTT. The encoded protein is CASSWTFNAQYF. The chain has TRBV7-8 and TRBJ2-3, with D hard to call. Germline CDR1 SGHVS, CDR2 FQNEAQ. The CDR3 has 12 residues. The germline V and J ends were trimmed by 4 bases and 10 bases, with 12 bases remaining between them.

This clonotype was observed a few times. The J gene is TRBJ2-5, the V gene TRBV21-1; the listed D gene, TRBD2, was not tested against the DNA. TRBV21-1 has pseudogene status. The CDR3 has 12 residues. The CDR3 DNA reads as TGTGCCAGCCCGGGACTTGGGGAGACCCAGTACTTC. Translated, it gives CASPGLGETQYF.

The chain uses TRBV12-3 or TRBV12-4 and TRBJ2-7; TRBD1 aligns across 9 bases. The CDR3 extends over 14 amino acids. J lost 0 bases, V lost 7 bases, and 4 bases had no gene match. CDR3 amino acids: CASTGTGSSYEQYF. The CDR3 bases are TGTGCCAGCACCGGGACAGGGAGCTCCTACGAGCAGTACTTC.

V gene TRBV5-5 combines with J gene TRBJ2-2; no firm D call. Germline CDR1 is SGHKS and CDR2 is YYEKEE (reference sequence). Between the trimmed V and J ends, which lost 7 bases and 0 bases, there was a span of 13 bases. The CDR3 is 15 amino acids. The CDR3 sequence is CASWSGAANTGELFF. The CDR3 DNA reads TGTGCCAGCTGGTCGGGCGCTGCGAACACCGGGGAGCTGTTTTTT. Full variable domain (missing parts from reference TRBV5-5 and TRBJ2-2): DAGVTQSPTHLIKTRGQQVTLRCSPISGHKSVSWYQQVLGQGPQFIFQYYEKEERGRGNFPDRFSARQFPNYSSELNVNALLLGDSALYLCASWSGAANTGELFFGEGSRLTVL.

This clonotype turned up a few times. This rearrangement joins TRBV27 to TRBJ2-3, with D perhaps assigned TRBD1 or TRBD2 (5 bases each). The CDR3 covers 18 residues. The germline V and J ends were trimmed by 3 bases and 0 bases, with 19 bases remaining between them. The germline CDR1 and CDR2 sequences are MNHEY and SMNVEV (reference sequence). The CDR3 reads CASSLFRERRLSTDTQYF. The CDR3 nucleotides are TGTGCCAGCAGTTTGTTCAGGGAGCGGCGTCTTAGCACAGATACGCAGTATTTT.

The table lists this clonotype with a few counts. V gene TRBV12-3 or TRBV12-4 combines with J gene TRBJ2-1, with 10 bases identical to TRBD1. V shed 5 bases, J shed 7 bases, and the junction held 11 bases outside the gene matches. There are 16 residues in the CDR3. The CDR3: CASSPRQGASFNEQFF. The CDR3 DNA is TGTGCCAGCAGTCCGCGACAGGGGGCGAGTTTTAATGAGCAGTTCTTC.